Sequencing of this T cell receptor beta chain was carried out in a study of shared clonotypes between healthy human individuals. Using immunoSEQ multiplex PCR, the repertoire was profiled, and TCRdb retains in-frame clones only, with some absent. The sample lists roughly 2,000,000 clones, roughly 94% seen once, with approximately 1.2% in the top ten. Looked up from germline, CDR1 is PRHDT and CDR2 is FYEKMQ (reference sequence). The CDR3 runs 15 residues. V shed 5 bases and J 4 bases; nucleotides not matched to a gene: 7. A remark on this clone: What it recognizes is unknown.

Study findings and constraints: Naive CD4 clonotype sharing across several donors was around 5.5%. Large depth notwithstanding, sorted-subset sequencing proved incomplete by rarefaction.

It was CD45RO-negative cells, positively selected for CCR7, that made up naive CD8 cells, with terminally differentiated effector memory CD45RA+ cells excluded. Only Caucasian adults living in Nashville, Tennessee made up the donor group. The sample taken for sequencing was naive CD8+ T cells sorted from blood. The V call is TRBV13, the J call TRBJ1-4; 7 nucleotides agree with TRBD1. The TCR was taken from a man younger than 35 in good health. Here the CDR3 reads CASSLGTADNEKLFF. DNA for the CDR3: TGTGCCAGCAGCCTCGGGACAGCTGATAATGAAAAACTGTTTTTT. Together with reference TRBV13 and TRBJ1-4, the CDR3 gives the full variable domain: AAGVIQSPRHLIKEKRETATLKCYPIPRHDTVYWYQQGPGQDPQFLISFYEKMQSDKGSIPDRFSAQQFSDYHSELNMSSLELGDSALYFCASSLGTADNEKLFFGSGTQLSVL.